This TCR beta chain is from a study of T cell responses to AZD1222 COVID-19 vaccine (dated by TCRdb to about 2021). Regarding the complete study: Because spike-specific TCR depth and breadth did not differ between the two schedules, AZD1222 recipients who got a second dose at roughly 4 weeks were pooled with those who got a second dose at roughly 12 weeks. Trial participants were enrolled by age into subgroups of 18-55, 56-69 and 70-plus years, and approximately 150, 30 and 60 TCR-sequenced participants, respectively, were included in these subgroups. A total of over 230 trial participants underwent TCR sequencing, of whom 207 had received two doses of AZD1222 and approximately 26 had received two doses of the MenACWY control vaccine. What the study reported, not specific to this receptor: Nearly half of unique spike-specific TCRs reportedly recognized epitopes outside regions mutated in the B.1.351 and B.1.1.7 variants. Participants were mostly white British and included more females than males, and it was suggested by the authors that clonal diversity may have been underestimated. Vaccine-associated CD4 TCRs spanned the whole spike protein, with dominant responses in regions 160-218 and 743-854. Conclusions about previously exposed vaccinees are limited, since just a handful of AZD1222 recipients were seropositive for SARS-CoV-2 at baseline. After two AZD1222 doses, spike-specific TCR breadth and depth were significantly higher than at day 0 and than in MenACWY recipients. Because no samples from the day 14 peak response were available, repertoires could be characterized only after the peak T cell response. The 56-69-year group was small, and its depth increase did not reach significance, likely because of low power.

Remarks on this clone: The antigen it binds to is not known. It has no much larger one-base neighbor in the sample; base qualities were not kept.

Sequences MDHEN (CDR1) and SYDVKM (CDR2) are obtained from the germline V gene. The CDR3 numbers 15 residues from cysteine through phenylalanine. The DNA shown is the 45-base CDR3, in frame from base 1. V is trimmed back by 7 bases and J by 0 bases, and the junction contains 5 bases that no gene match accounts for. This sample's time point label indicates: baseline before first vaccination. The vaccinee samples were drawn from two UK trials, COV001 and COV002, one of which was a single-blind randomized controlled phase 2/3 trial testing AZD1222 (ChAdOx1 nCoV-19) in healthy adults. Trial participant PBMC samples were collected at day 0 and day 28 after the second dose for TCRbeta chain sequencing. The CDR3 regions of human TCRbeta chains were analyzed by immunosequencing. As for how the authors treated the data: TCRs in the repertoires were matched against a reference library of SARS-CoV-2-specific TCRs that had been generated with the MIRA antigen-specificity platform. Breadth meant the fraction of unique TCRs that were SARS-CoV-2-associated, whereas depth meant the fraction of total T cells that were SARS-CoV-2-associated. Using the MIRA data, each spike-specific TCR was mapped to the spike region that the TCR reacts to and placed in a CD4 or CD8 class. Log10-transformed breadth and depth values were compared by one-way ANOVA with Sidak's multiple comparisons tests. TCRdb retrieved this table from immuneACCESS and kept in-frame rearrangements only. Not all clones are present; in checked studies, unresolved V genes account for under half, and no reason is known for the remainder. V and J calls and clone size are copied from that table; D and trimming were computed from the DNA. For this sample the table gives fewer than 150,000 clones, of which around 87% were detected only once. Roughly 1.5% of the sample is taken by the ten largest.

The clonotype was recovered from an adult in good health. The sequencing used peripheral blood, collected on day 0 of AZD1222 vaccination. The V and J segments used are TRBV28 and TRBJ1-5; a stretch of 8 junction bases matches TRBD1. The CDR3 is CASKPDRVSNQPQHF. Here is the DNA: TGTGCCAGCAAGCCGGACAGGGTTAGCAATCAGCCCCAGCATTTT.